This TCR beta chain was recovered during a study of T cell repertoires in cytomegalovirus infection. TCRdb ran MiXCR on the reads and lists one entry per CDR3 protein. The sample has about 51,000 distinct CDR3 sequences; over 15% are singletons. Of note for this clonotype: Its antigen is unidentified.

The CDR3 has 14 amino acids. CDR1 is MNHNS, CDR2 SASEGT, per germline. With 5 bases clipped from V and 6 bases from J, the junction kept 5 bases outside the gene matches. The V gene is TRBV6-1, the J gene TRBJ2-5, with 11 nucleotides matching TRBD1. The starting material was CD8+ T cells from cultured PBMCs, obtained from culture after CMV antigen stimulation. This TCR was recovered from a human donor in good health (CMV status not recorded). Some clones in this sample may be carry-over from other donors' samples. The CDR3 sequence is CASSRTGGAKTQYF. In DNA, the CDR3 is TGTGCCAGCAGTCGGACAGGGGGCGCGAAGACCCAGTACTTC.